A single sample is the source of the 32 T cell receptor beta chains below, sequenced in a study of OX40 agonist ivuxolimab in advanced cancers. Some clones are missing from TCRdb's copy, which holds only in-frame ones; the method was immunoSEQ multiplex PCR. The data hold tens of thousands of clones, with roughly 90% observed a single time. The material sequenced was CD4+ or CD8+ T cells sorted from blood, taken in a trial of the OX40 agonist ivuxolimab. These receptors were collected from an adult with an advanced solid tumor such as melanoma, head and neck, liver or kidney cancer.

The chain couples TRBV5-1 to TRBJ1-6, with a tentative D call TRBD1 (6 bases). Trimming removed 0 bases from V and 4 bases from J, with 8 bases in between. The CDR3 loop spans 15 amino acids. Germline loops: CDR1 SGHRS, CDR2 YFSETQ. This CDR3 is CASSLEGGYNSPLHF. The CDR3 nucleotides read TGCGCCAGCAGCTTGGAGGGGGGGTATAATTCACCCCTCCACTTT.

The chain has TRBV6-1 and TRBJ2-1, with D possibly TRBD1 on 6 matching bases. V lost 4 bases to trimming and J lost 8 bases, with 21 bases between them. Germline CDR1 and CDR2: MNHNS and SASEGT. CDR3 size: 16 residues. The CDR3: CASSVTPTGPADEQFF. Written as DNA, the CDR3 is TGTGCCAGCAGTGTTACTCCCACAGGGCCTGCCGATGAGCAGTTCTTC.

The chain recombines TRBV5-4 with TRBJ1-3, with D tentatively TRBD1 (5 bases). The CDR3 is 15 amino acids. CDR1 SGHNT and CDR2 YYREEE come from the germline V gene (reference sequence). V lost 2 bases and J 4 bases, leaving 13 bases between the germline ends. The CDR3 loop reads CASSFEGSVGNTIYF. CDR3 coding DNA: TGTGCCAGCAGCTTCGAGGGGTCGGTAGGAAACACCATATATTTT. Looking up the rest from reference TRBV5-4 and TRBJ1-3 gives the full variable domain: ETGVTQSPTHLIKTRGQQVTLRCSSQSGHNTVSWYQQALGQGPQFIFQYYREEENGRGNFPPRFSGLQFPNYSSELNVNALELDDSALYLCASSFEGSVGNTIYFGEGSWLTVV.

V and J are TRBV6-6 and TRBJ2-3, with TRBD2 matching over 11 bases. Trimming at V came to 6 bases and at J to 11 bases, leaving 7 bases not matched to a gene. The CDR3 loop spans 13 amino acids. Germline CDR1 is MNHNY and CDR2 is SVGAGI (reference sequence). The CDR3 is CASSYRTSGLQYF. The CDR3 DNA sequence: TGTGCCAGCAGCTACCGGACTAGCGGGTTGCAGTATTTT.

The chain recombines TRBV4-1 with TRBJ1-5; TRBD1 is a possible D gene (6 bases). V lost 1 base, J lost 5 bases, and 9 bases lay in between. CDR1 is MGHRA, CDR2 YSYEKL, per germline. The CDR3 covers 14 residues. Here the CDR3 reads CASSQGDTYQPQHF. Written as DNA, the CDR3 is TGCGCCAGCAGCCAAGGGGACACCTATCAGCCCCAGCATTTT.

The chain couples TRBV30 to TRBJ1-2, with D possibly being TRBD1 (5 bases). Germline CDR1 is GTSNPN and CDR2 is SVGIG (reference sequence). V lost 3 bases and J 8 bases, leaving 10 bases between the germline ends. This CDR3 is built from 11 residues. CDR3 in DNA: TGTGCCTGGAGCGGCAGGGTAGGCTACACCTTC. Its protein is CAWSGRVGYTF.

The chain uses TRBV11-2 and TRBJ1-2; 7 bases fit TRBD1. The ends lost 3 bases at V and 5 bases at J; junction bases unmatched: 12. Germline V gives CDR1 SGHAT, CDR2 FQNNGV. This CDR3 has 16 residues. The CDR3 here is CASSLDFRQGWYGYTF. The DNA for the CDR3 is TGTGCCAGCAGCTTGGACTTTCGACAGGGATGGTATGGCTACACCTTC.

The rearrangement joins TRBV9 to TRBJ1-2; TRBD1 matches 8 bases. This CDR3 contains 15 residues. Losses at the gene ends were 0 bases for V and 7 bases for J; bases not matched to a gene: 8. The germline gives CDR1 SGDLS, CDR2 YYNGEE. The CDR3 bases are TGTGCCAGCAGCGTAGATGGCAGGGGGCCGAGTGGCTACACCTTC. Its protein product is CASSVDGRGPSGYTF.

The chain has TRBV5-4 and TRBJ1-3; no clear D gene. Trimming removed 3 bases from V and 1 base from J, with 14 bases in between. Germline assignment: CDR1 SGHNT and CDR2 YYREEE (reference sequence). The CDR3 extends over 16 amino acids. DNA of the CDR3: TGTGCCAGCAGCTCCGCAGTGGGCACTTCTGGAAACACCATATATTTT. This translates into CASSSAVGTSGNTIYF.

The CDR3 loop reads CASTLRPGELFF. In nucleotides, the CDR3 is TGTGCCAGCACCCTGAGGCCCGGGGAGCTGTTTTTT. The V and J genes are TRBV7-3 and TRBJ2-2; D remains unclear. The germline V gene has CDR1 SGHTA and CDR2 FQGTGA. V was pared by 7 bases and J by 6 bases, with 9 bases between. The CDR3 is made up of 12 amino acids.

This chain connects TRBV14 to TRBJ2-5, with 7 positions matching TRBD1. CDR3 length: 16 residues. CDR1 is SGHDN and CDR2 is FVKESK in the germline V gene. V dropped 4 bases and J dropped 5; count of bases not matched to a gene: 13. The CDR3 region has the DNA TGTGCCAGCAGCCCCAACAGGGGCCCTTCTGGGGAGACCCAGTACTTC. Residues: CASSPNRGPSGETQYF.

In this sample, this clone turned up once. V and J are TRBV11-2 and TRBJ2-6, with 8 bases identical to TRBD1. The CDR3 runs 15 residues. Germline V CDR1 and CDR2: SGHAT, FQNNGV. With V trimmed by 5 bases and J by 2 bases, 2 bases remained unmatched. For the CDR3, the DNA is TGTGCCAGCAGCGACAGGGGTGCTGGGGCCAACGTCCTGACTTTC. Translating it yields CASSDRGAGANVLTF.

This rearrangement joins TRBV5-5 to TRBJ1-1; D ambiguous. The CDR3 sequence is 13 residues long. Trimming cost V 3 bases and J 1 base, with 7 bases left between them. The germline gives CDR1 SGHKS, CDR2 YYEKEE (reference sequence). CDR3 in amino acids: CASSSQPNTEAFF. The CDR3 region has the DNA TGTGCCAGCAGCTCGCAACCGAACACTGAAGCTTTCTTT.

The chain carries TRBV11-2 and TRBJ2-7, with D perhaps matching TRBD1 (6 bases). The CDR3 has 13 amino acids. V was shortened by 1 base and J by 9 bases, with 13 bases between the two germline ends. The germline V gene encodes CDR1 SGHAT and CDR2 FQNNGV. CDR3 coding DNA: TGTGCCAGCAGCTTAGGCAGGGGCAGAGGGCAGTACTTC. It encodes CASSLGRGRGQYF.

The CDR3 region has the DNA TGCGCCAGCAGCTTGAATCAGGGGGGATCCACTGAAGCTTTCTTT. Its translation is CASSLNQGGSTEAFF. The chain uses TRBV5-1 and TRBJ1-1; 7 nucleotides agree with TRBD1. Germline lookup yields CDR1 SGHRS and CDR2 YFSETQ. J lost 4 bases, V lost 1 base, and 7 bases had no gene match. The CDR3 is 15 amino acids.

This clone was detected once. The CDR3 region is CASSLVQGASYGYTF. CDR3 bases: TGCGCCAGCAGCTTGGTACAGGGGGCATCTTATGGCTACACCTTC. The J gene is TRBJ1-2, the V gene TRBV5-1, with 9 bases lining up with TRBD1. The trim removed 0 bases at V and 5 bases at J, leaving 5 bases unmatched. Germline V lookup: CDR1 SGHRS, CDR2 YFSETQ. The CDR3 covers 15 residues.

V is TRBV5-1 and J is TRBJ2-1, with TRBD1 matching 9 bases. CDR1 and CDR2 (germline): SGHRS, YFSETQ. This CDR3 is built from 15 residues. The V gene end was trimmed by 2 bases and the J gene end by 6 bases; junction bases not matched to a gene: 6. CDR3 region: CASSFGQGQGNEQFF. The CDR3 bases are TGCGCCAGCAGCTTCGGACAGGGGCAGGGCAATGAGCAGTTCTTC.

The chain joins TRBV18 to TRBJ1-3; 7 nucleotides line up with TRBD1. Trimming took 0 bases from V and 0 from J; bases not matched to a gene: 8. The CDR3 sequence is 18 residues long. CDR1 is KGHSH, CDR2 LQKENI, per germline. The CDR3 protein is CASSPPGTAGYSGNTIYF. In nucleotides, the CDR3 is TGTGCCAGCTCACCACCCGGGACAGCCGGATACTCTGGAAACACCATATATTTT.

V usage is TRBV19 and J usage is TRBJ2-4; D is unclear. Trimming shortened V by 6 bases and J by 0 bases, and 9 bases separated the two germline ends. The CDR3 has 14 amino acids. Germline V gene sequence: CDR1 LNHDA, CDR2 SQIVND (reference sequence). CDR3 sequence reads: CASSAQAAKNIQYF. The CDR3 DNA sequence: TGTGCCAGTAGCGCCCAGGCAGCCAAAAACATTCAGTACTTC.

The chain links TRBV6-1 to TRBJ2-7, with a weak D call TRBD1 (5 bases). This CDR3 spans 14 amino acids. With 7 bases removed from V and 2 bases from J, the gap between germline ends came to 15 bases. Germline CDR1 reads MNHNS; CDR2 reads SASEGT. The CDR3 nucleotides read TGTGCCAGCACCAGATCGGACATACCCTACGAGCAGTACTTC. Translating it yields CASTRSDIPYEQYF.

This clone was seen just once. The chain couples TRBV5-4 to TRBJ2-3, with 8 bases matching TRBD2. The CDR3 length is 15 residues. CDR1 and CDR2 from the germline V gene are SGHNT and YYREEE (reference sequence). Trimming removed 4 bases from V and 6 bases from J; junction bases left unmatched: 10. CDR3 sequence reads: CASSLPLAGWDTQYF. Written as DNA, the CDR3 is TGTGCCAGCAGCCTCCCCCTAGCGGGTTGGGATACGCAGTATTTT.

This sequence joins TRBV11-2 and TRBJ2-5, with a tentative D call TRBD2 (5 bases). Germline V gene data show CDR1 as SGHAT and CDR2 as FQNNGV. Trimming took 4 bases from V and 5 from J, leaving 17 bases between them. The CDR3 sequence is 15 residues long. CDR3 residues: CASSSSGLAWETQYF. CDR3 coding DNA: TGTGCCAGCAGCTCCAGTGGCCTAGCATGGGAGACCCAGTACTTC.

This chain links TRBV5-3 with TRBJ2-7; 7 bases agree with TRBD2. TRBV5-3 is reported as an ORF; its role is uncertain. The junction had 13 bases not matched to a gene; V was cut back by 5 bases and J by 2 bases. The CDR3 has 16 amino acids. For the CDR3, the DNA is TGTGCCAGAAGGCTCACGGGGGGAACGGTCACCTACGAGCAGTACTTC. Translation: CARRLTGGTVTYEQYF.

V is TRBV5-4 and J is TRBJ1-1, with 8 nucleotides matching TRBD1. Per germline, CDR1 SGHNT and CDR2 YYREEE (reference sequence). The V gene end was trimmed by 4 bases and the J gene end by 4 bases; junction bases not matched to a gene: 9. The CDR3 loop spans 15 amino acids. Here the CDR3 DNA reads TGTGCCAGCAGCCCCTGGACAGGGAGTTTCACTGAAGCTTTCTTT. Translating gives CASSPWTGSFTEAFF.

The rearrangement uses TRBV19 and TRBJ1-1; D is unclear. The CDR3 has 15 residues. V was clipped by 5 bases and J by 1 base, with 14 bases between them. The V gene's germline CDR1 is LNHDA and CDR2 SQIVND (reference sequence). CDR3 loop: CASSGPKGGNTEAFF. CDR3 coding DNA: TGTGCCAGTAGTGGCCCCAAGGGCGGGAACACTGAAGCTTTCTTT.

The genes are TRBV11-3 and TRBJ2-2; 7 bases fit TRBD1. J gave up 2 bases and V 3 bases, and 3 bases lay outside the gene matches. Looked up from germline, CDR1 is SGHNT and CDR2 is YENEEA. The CDR3 length is 15 residues. DNA for the CDR3: TGTGCCAGCAGCTTGGGACAGCGAAACACCGGGGAGCTGTTTTTT. Translation: CASSLGQRNTGELFF.

This chain connects TRBV14 to TRBJ1-1; perhaps TRBD1 as D (5 bases). Trimming cost V 0 bases and J 4 bases, with 12 bases left between them. The CDR3 runs to 15 residues. From germline, CDR1 is SGHDN and CDR2 FVKESK. In nucleotides, the CDR3 is TGTGCCAGCAGCCAAGATGGATTAAGGGGCACTGAAGCTTTCTTT. Encoded protein: CASSQDGLRGTEAFF.

V is TRBV5-1 and J is TRBJ2-3; 8 nucleotides line up with TRBD2. Germline V CDR1 and CDR2: SGHRS, YFSETQ. Trimming at V came to 1 base and at J to 6 bases, leaving 13 bases not matched to a gene. This CDR3 is 17 amino acids long. The CDR3 DNA follows: TGCGCCAGCAGCTTGATTATTGGCGGGGGGTTGTTCGATACGCAGTATTTT. Translation: CASSLIIGGGLFDTQYF.

This chain joins TRBV6-1 and TRBJ1-2; D is ambiguous. V gave up 6 bases and J gave up 4 bases, with 6 bases separating them. The CDR3 consists of 11 residues. Germline values: CDR1 MNHNS, CDR2 SASEGT. The CDR3 nucleotides are TGTGCCAGCAGCCGGACCTATGGCTACACCTTC. This sequence encodes CASSRTYGYTF.

The chain links TRBV13 to TRBJ2-7; 9 positions agree with TRBD1. Trimming removed 5 bases from V and 5 bases from J; junction bases left unmatched: 1. Germline CDR1 is PRHDT and CDR2 is FYEKMQ (reference sequence). CDR3 length: 12 residues. The CDR3 here is CASSGQGHEQYF. CDR3 nucleotides: TGTGCCAGCAGCGGACAGGGGCACGAGCAGTACTTC. The entire variable domain, with the rest obtained from reference TRBV13 and TRBJ2-7, is as follows: AAGVIQSPRHLIKEKRETATLKCYPIPRHDTVYWYQQGPGQDPQFLISFYEKMQSDKGSIPDRFSAQQFSDYHSELNMSSLELGDSALYFCASSGQGHEQYFGPGTRLTVT.

This chain joins TRBV7-3 and TRBJ2-2; TRBD1 or TRBD2 may be the D gene (5 bases each). The CDR3 runs to 14 residues. Germline V CDR1 and CDR2: SGHTA, FQGTGA. V was trimmed by 2 bases and J by 5 bases, leaving 9 bases between them. CDR3 coding DNA: TGTGCCAGCAGCTTAGTCTGGGGGACCGGGGAGCTGTTTTTT. Translating gives CASSLVWGTGELFF.

The chain is built from TRBV19 and TRBJ1-2; possibly TRBD1 for D (6 bases). Trimming cost V 7 bases and J 0 bases, with 15 bases left between them. Germline values: CDR1 LNHDA, CDR2 SQIVND (reference sequence). This CDR3 spans 15 amino acids. CDR3: CASTPGTSPNYGYTF. In DNA form, the CDR3 reads TGTGCCAGTACCCCCGGGACATCACCTAACTATGGCTACACCTTC. Combining the CDR3 with reference TRBV19 and TRBJ1-2 gives the whole variable domain DGGITQSPKYLFRKEGQNVTLSCEQNLNHDAMYWYRQDPGQGLRLIYYSQIVNDFQKGDIAEGYSVSREKKESFPLTVTSAQKNPTAFYLCASTPGTSPNYGYTFGSGTRLTVV.